The 2 T cell receptor delta chains below come from one sample, sequenced in a study of gamma-delta T cells after stem cell transplantation. TCRdb reprocessed the RT-PCR reads through CATT. The profile shows around 1,200 delta-chain clones, around 8.8% of them singletons. The sequencing sample was made of gamma-delta T cells. Receptors were obtained from a human donor. It is not recorded whose cells these are; they may come from a transplant donor.

V and J are TRDV2 and TRDJ1; D possibly corresponds to TRDD3 (5 bases). The V and J ends lost 2 bases and 0 bases respectively, with 18 bases between them. CDR1 and CDR2 (germline): GEAIGNYY, EKD. This CDR3 spans 17 amino acids. CDR3: CACDSLRGPQYTDKLIF. For the CDR3, the DNA is TGTGCCTGTGACAGTCTCCGGGGGCCTCAGTACACCGATAAACTCATCTTT.

This clone has just a few counts. This sequence is one base from a far larger clone and is likely a read error. The sample has other DNA sequences that encode this CDR3 too. This rearrangement joins TRDV2 to TRDJ1; 9 nucleotides match TRDD3. Per the germline V gene, CDR1 is GEAIGNYY and CDR2 is EKD. The CDR3 has 21 residues. As DNA, the CDR3 is TGTGCCTGTGACCCTCTGCCCGACCCTGGGGGATCTCGGAGGCACACCGATAAACTCATTTTT. Amino acids: CACDPLPDPGGSRRHTDKLIF.